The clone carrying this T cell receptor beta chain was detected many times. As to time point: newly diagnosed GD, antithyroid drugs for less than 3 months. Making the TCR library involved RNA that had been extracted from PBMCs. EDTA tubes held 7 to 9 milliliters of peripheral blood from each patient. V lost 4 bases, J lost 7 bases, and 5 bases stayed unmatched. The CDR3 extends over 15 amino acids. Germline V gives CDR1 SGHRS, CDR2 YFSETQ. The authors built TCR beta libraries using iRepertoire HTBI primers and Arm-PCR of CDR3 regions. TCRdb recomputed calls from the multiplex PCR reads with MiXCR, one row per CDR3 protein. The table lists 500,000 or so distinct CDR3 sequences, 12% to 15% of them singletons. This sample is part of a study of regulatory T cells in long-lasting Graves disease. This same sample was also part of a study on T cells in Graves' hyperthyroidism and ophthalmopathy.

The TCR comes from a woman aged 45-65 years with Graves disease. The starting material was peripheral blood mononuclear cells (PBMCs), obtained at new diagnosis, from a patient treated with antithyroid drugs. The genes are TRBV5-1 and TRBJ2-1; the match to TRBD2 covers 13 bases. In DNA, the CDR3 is TGCGCCAGCAGCGGCGGGACTAGCGGGATGAATGAGCAGTTCTTC. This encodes CASSGGTSGMNEQFF.